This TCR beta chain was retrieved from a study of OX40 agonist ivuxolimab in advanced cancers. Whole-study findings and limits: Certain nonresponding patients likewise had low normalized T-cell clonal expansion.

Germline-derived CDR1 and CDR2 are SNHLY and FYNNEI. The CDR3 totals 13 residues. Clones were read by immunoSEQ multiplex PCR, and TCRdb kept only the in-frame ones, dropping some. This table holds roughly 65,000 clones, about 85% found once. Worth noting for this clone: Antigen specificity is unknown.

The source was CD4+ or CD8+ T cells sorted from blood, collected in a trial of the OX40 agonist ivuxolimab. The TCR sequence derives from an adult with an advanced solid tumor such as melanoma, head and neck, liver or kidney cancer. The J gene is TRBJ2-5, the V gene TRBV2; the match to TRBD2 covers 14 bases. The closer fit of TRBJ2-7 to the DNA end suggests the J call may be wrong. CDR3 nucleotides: TGTGCCACCGGGACTAGCGGGAGAGGCGAGCAGTACTTC. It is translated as CATGTSGRGEQYF.